The 21 T cell receptor beta chains below were found in one sample sequenced in a study of Ad26.COV2.S vaccination and SARS-CoV-2 variants. Sample treatment: around 19 received Ad26.COV2.S at low or high dose, single or two shots; roughly five received placebo; per-sample allocation not given. Sampling took place 63 days after the first vaccine or placebo injection. Profiling relied on immunoSEQ multiplex PCR, and the TCRdb table lists in-frame clones only, not all of them. The repertoire includes roughly 680,000 clones, more than 70% of them detected once, and about 1.5% sits in the top ten. The input for sequencing was peripheral blood, taken in a trial of Ad26.COV2.S vaccine versus placebo. The receptors come from a person aged 18-65 years who received the Ad26.COV2.S COVID-19 vaccine or a placebo.

This clone was recorded a few times. This rearrangement joins TRBV20-1 to TRBJ2-3; a weak D match, TRBD1 (5 bases). Looked up from germline, CDR1 is DFQATT and CDR2 is SNEGSKA (reference sequence). Trimming pared 3 bases from V and 5 bases from J, leaving 15 bases between. The CDR3 has 14 amino acids. This CDR3 is CSASAGPHGDTQYF. CDR3 DNA: TGCAGTGCTAGTGCAGGGCCGCATGGAGATACGCAGTATTTT.

J is TRBJ1-5 and V is TRBV18; D is possibly TRBD1 (6 bases). CDR1 is KGHSH, CDR2 LQKENI, per germline. This CDR3 spans 14 amino acids. With 2 bases removed from V and 6 bases from J, the gap between germline ends came to 11 bases. CDR3 in amino acids: CASSPRGRTQPQHF. CDR3 in DNA: TGTGCCAGCTCACCAAGGGGGAGAACTCAGCCCCAGCATTTT. Full variable domain (remainder filled in from reference TRBV18 and TRBJ1-5): NAGVMQNPRHLVRRRGQEARLRCSPMKGHSHVYWYRQLPEEGLKFMVYLQKENIIDESGMPKERFSAEFPKEGPSILRIQQVVRGDSAAYFCASSPRGRTQPQHFGDGTRLSIL.

The chain couples TRBV10-3 to TRBJ2-7, with TRBD1 matching over 8 bases. J lost 2 bases, V lost 0 bases, and 3 bases had no gene match. The CDR3 sequence is 15 residues long. The germline CDR1 and CDR2 sequences are ENHRY and SYGVKD. CDR3 nucleotides: TGTGCCATCAGTGAGTCGATGGACAGGGCCTACGAGCAGTACTTC. It translates to CAISESMDRAYEQYF.

V usage is TRBV20-1 and J usage is TRBJ2-1; D is ambiguous. V lost 1 base and J lost 5, with 3 bases in between. Germline V gives CDR1 DFQATT, CDR2 SNEGSKA (reference sequence). This CDR3 is built from 11 residues. CDR3 residues: CSARANNEQFF. DNA for the CDR3: TGCAGTGCTAGAGCTAACAATGAGCAGTTCTTC.

The chain couples TRBV4-1 to TRBJ2-7, with 9 bases fitting TRBD1. This CDR3 has 16 residues. Germline V gene sequence: CDR1 MGHRA, CDR2 YSYEKL. V gave up 1 base and J gave up 2 bases; unmatched junction bases: 6. CDR3 DNA sequence: TGCGCCAGCAGCCAAGTTCCGGGACAGGGAACCTACGAGCAGTACTTC. This sequence encodes CASSQVPGQGTYEQYF.

The chain links TRBV7-2 to TRBJ2-2, with TRBD2 matching over 10 bases. Looked up from germline, CDR1 is SGHTA and CDR2 is FQGNSA. CDR3 size: 17 residues. The trim removed 2 bases at V and 7 bases at J, leaving 10 bases unmatched. The CDR3 spells CASSLRVLAGVGGELFF. CDR3 nucleotide sequence: TGTGCCAGCAGCTTAAGGGTTCTAGCGGGAGTAGGCGGGGAGCTGTTTTTT.

The gene calls are TRBV3-1 (or the pseudogene TRBV3-2) and TRBJ2-7, with a tentative D call TRBD1 (6 bases). CDR1 is LGHDT and CDR2 is YNNKEL in the germline V gene (reference sequence). Trimming pared 4 bases from V and 0 bases from J, leaving 10 bases between. This CDR3 has 14 amino acids. DNA for the CDR3: TGTGCCAGCAGCCTTCAGGGGAGCTCCTACGAGCAGTACTTC. Translation gives CASSLQGSSYEQYF.

This clone was picked up one time. The CDR3 nucleotides read TGTGCCAGCAGTTATAGGGCCCTCGGACTAGCCCGGGAGACCCAGTACTTC. This translates into CASSYRALGLARETQYF. The chain recombines TRBV6-2 or TRBV6-3 with TRBJ2-5, with 8 nucleotides matching TRBD2. This CDR3 contains 17 residues. Per germline, CDR1 MNHEY and CDR2 SVGEGT. V gave up 3 bases and J gave up 5 bases; unmatched junction bases: 14.

This chain uses TRBV7-2 with TRBJ2-5; the match to TRBD2 covers 10 bases. V was pared by 3 bases and J by 8 bases, with 9 bases of the junction left unmatched. Germline V gives CDR1 SGHTA, CDR2 FQGNSA. This CDR3 is built from 15 residues. The CDR3 bases are TGTGCCAGCAGCTTTGGACTAGCGGTTCACGATACCCAGTACTTC. Amino acid sequence: CASSFGLAVHDTQYF.

The rearrangement uses TRBV3-1 (or the pseudogene TRBV3-2) and TRBJ2-7; 9 bases agree with TRBD2. The CDR3 runs to 14 residues. Germline lookup yields CDR1 LGHDT and CDR2 YNNKEL (reference sequence). J was trimmed by 3 bases and V by 4 bases; bases with no gene match: 4. CDR3 nucleotide sequence: TGTGCCAGCAGCCTGACTAGCGGCAACTACGAGCAGTACTTC. Encoded protein: CASSLTSGNYEQYF.

The V call is TRBV7-2, the J call TRBJ2-5, with 8 nucleotides matching TRBD2. The CDR3 is 14 residues long. Germline V gives CDR1 SGHTA, CDR2 FQGNSA. V shed 2 bases, J shed 5 bases, and the junction held 4 bases outside the gene matches. This CDR3 reads CASSLSGGHETQYF. The CDR3 bases are TGTGCCAGCAGCTTATCGGGGGGGCATGAGACCCAGTACTTC.

This clone appeared a single time. The chain recombines TRBV29-1 with TRBJ1-1; D is perhaps TRBD1 (6 bases). Trimming shortened V by 6 bases and J by 1 base, and 12 bases separated the two germline ends. The CDR3 totals 13 residues. In germline, CDR1 is SQVTM, CDR2 ANQGSEA. The CDR3 sequence is CSVYREGNTEAFF. As DNA, the CDR3 is TGCAGCGTCTACAGGGAGGGGAACACTGAAGCTTTCTTT.

This chain connects TRBV6-5 to TRBJ1-3; D is unresolved. Germline assignment: CDR1 MNHEY and CDR2 SVGAGI. The CDR3 contains 15 residues. V was cut by 0 bases and J by 3 bases, with 9 bases left in between. The CDR3 protein is CASSYSRGSGNTIYF. The CDR3 DNA reads as TGTGCCAGCAGTTACTCGAGAGGGAGTGGAAACACCATATATTTT.

This chain connects TRBV18 to TRBJ1-5; 8 nucleotides line up with TRBD1. V shed 3 bases and J 7 bases; nucleotides not matched to a gene: 8. There are 15 residues in the CDR3. The germline gives CDR1 KGHSH, CDR2 LQKENI. CDR3 coding DNA: TGTGCCAGCTCACCCGCCTTGGACAGGGAACAGCCCCAGCATTTT. Its translation is CASSPALDREQPQHF.

J is TRBJ2-3 and V is TRBV30; weak D call: TRBD1 (5 bases). V dropped 0 bases and J dropped 2 bases, with 24 bases sitting between them. The germline V gene encodes CDR1 GTSNPN and CDR2 SVGIG (reference sequence). The CDR3 totals 19 residues. CDR3 in amino acids: CAWSVYTGHVGYYTDTQYF. CDR3 nucleotide sequence: TGTGCCTGGAGTGTATACACCGGACATGTGGGTTACTACACAGATACGCAGTATTTT.

J is TRBJ1-1 and V is TRBV7-9, with TRBD1 identical over 8 bases. The J segment lost 8 bases and the V segment lost 4 bases, leaving 9 bases of the junction unmatched. The CDR3 length is 14 residues. The germline V gene encodes CDR1 SEHNR and CDR2 FQNEAQ (reference sequence). The CDR3 loop is CASSSSPGGKEAFF. The CDR3 coding sequence is TGTGCCAGCAGCTCATCCCCAGGGGGCAAAGAAGCTTTCTTT.

The V call is TRBV2, the J call TRBJ2-4, with D possibly being TRBD1 (6 bases). The CDR3 runs to 15 residues. Trimming shortened V by 8 bases and J by 0 bases, and 14 bases separated the two germline ends. The V gene's germline CDR1 is SNHLY and CDR2 FYNNEI. The CDR3 region is CASVINRVAKNIQYF. In DNA, the CDR3 is TGTGCCAGCGTGATCAACAGGGTAGCCAAAAACATTCAGTACTTC.

The chain is built from TRBV7-3 and TRBJ2-5, with D possibly being TRBD2 (5 bases). This CDR3 has 13 residues. The germline V and J ends were trimmed by 5 bases and 1 base, with 8 bases remaining between them. Germline-derived CDR1 and CDR2 are SGHTA and FQGTGA. CDR3 residues: CASSLEGQETQYF. The DNA for the CDR3 is TGTGCCAGCAGCCTAGAGGGCCAAGAGACCCAGTACTTC.

This chain links TRBV19 with TRBJ1-1; 11 bases align to TRBD1. V trimming: 5 bases; J trimming: 10 bases; junction bases outside the gene matches: 6. Germline V CDR1 and CDR2: LNHDA, SQIVND (reference sequence). The CDR3 totals 13 residues. The CDR3 loop is CASSLDRGRVAFF. CDR3 DNA sequence: TGTGCCAGTAGTTTGGACAGGGGGCGAGTAGCTTTCTTT.

The V gene is TRBV18, the J gene TRBJ2-7; 7 bases line up with TRBD1. Per the germline V gene, CDR1 is KGHSH and CDR2 is LQKENI. The junction had 6 bases not matched to a gene; V was cut back by 5 bases and J by 5 bases. The CDR3 totals 13 residues. DNA for the CDR3: TGTGCCAGCTCAACGACAGGGAACCACGAGCAGTACTTC. It translates to CASSTTGNHEQYF.

The gene calls are TRBV15 and TRBJ1-1; D remains unclear. Germline V gene data show CDR1 as LNHNV and CDR2 as YYDKDF (reference sequence). There are 15 residues in the CDR3. V was trimmed by 0 bases and J by 4 bases, leaving 12 bases between them. CDR3 nucleotide sequence: TGTGCCACCAGCAGAGAATTGGGGATAAGCACTGAAGCTTTCTTT. It specifies CATSRELGISTEAFF.